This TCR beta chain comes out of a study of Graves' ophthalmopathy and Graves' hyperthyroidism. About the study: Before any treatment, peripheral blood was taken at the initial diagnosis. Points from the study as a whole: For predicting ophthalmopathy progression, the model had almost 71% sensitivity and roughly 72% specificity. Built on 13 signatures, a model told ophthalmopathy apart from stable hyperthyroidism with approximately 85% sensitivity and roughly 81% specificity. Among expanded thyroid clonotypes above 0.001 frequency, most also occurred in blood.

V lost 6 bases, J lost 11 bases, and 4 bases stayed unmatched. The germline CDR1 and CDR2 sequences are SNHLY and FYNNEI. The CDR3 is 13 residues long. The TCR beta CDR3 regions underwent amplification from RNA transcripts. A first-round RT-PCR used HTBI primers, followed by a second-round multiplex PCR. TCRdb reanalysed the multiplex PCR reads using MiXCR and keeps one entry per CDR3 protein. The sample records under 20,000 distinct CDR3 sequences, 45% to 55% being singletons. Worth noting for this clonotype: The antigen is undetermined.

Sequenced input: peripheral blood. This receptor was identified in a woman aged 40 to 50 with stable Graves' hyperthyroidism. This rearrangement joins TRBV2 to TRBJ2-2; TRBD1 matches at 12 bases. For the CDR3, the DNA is TGTGCCAGCAGCGGGACAGGGGGCGGAGAGCTGTTTTTT. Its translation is CASSGTGGGELFF.